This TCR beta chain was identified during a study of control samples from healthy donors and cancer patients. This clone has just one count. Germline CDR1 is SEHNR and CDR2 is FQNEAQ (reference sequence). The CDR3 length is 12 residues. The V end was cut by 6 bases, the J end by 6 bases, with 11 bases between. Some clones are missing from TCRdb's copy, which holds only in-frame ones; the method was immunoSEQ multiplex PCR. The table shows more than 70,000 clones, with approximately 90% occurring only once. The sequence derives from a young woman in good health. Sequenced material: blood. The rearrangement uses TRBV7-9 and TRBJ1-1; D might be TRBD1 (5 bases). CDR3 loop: CASRQWGAEAFF. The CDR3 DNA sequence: TGTGCCAGCAGACAATGGGGGGCTGAAGCTTTCTTT.